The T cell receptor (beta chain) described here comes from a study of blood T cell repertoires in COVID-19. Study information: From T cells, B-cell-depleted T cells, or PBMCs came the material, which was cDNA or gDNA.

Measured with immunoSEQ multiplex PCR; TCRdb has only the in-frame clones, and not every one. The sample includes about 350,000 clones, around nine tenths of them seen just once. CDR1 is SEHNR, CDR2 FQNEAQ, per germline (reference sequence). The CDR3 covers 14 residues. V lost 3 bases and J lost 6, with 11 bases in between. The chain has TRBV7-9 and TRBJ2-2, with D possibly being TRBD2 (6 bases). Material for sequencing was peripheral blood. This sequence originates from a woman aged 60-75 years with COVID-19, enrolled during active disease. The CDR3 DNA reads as TGTGCCAGCAGCTTTCTGGGAGGCTCCGGGGAGCTGTTTTTT. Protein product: CASSFLGGSGELFF.